This TCR beta chain was profiled in a study of T cells and copy number aberrations in small-cell lung cancer. Patients with resected limited-stage small-cell lung cancer, operated 2008 to 2020. Adjacent normal lung was taken at least 2 cm from tumor. Assay: immunoSEQ multiplex PCR; the TCRdb copy retains only in-frame clones and omits some. The table shows a few thousand clones, with roughly 76% occurring only once. Germline lookup yields CDR1 SGHAT and CDR2 FQNNGV. The CDR3 spans 13 residues. V dropped 1 base and J dropped 4 bases, with 5 bases sitting between them. Comments on this clone: The antigen is undetermined.

Regarding the study as a whole: All specimens were formalin-fixed paraffin-embedded tissue, prone to sequencing artifacts. Tumors showed lower T-cell density, richness and clonality than adjacent lung, though density did not differ significantly.

The TCR originated in a man aged 40-50 years with small cell lung cancer. The chain combines TRBV11-2 with TRBJ2-1, with no clear D. Sequencing was performed on normal tissue next to the tumor. The CDR3 bases are TGTGCCAGCAGCTTAGGGAGATACAATGAGCAGTTCTTC. Translating it yields CASSLGRYNEQFF. Full variable domain (remainder filled in from reference TRBV11-2 and TRBJ2-1): EAGVAQSPRYKIIEKRQSVAFWCNPISGHATLYWYQQILGQGPKLLIQFQNNGVVDDSQLPKDRFSAERLKGVDSTLKIQPAKLEDSAVYLCASSLGRYNEQFFGPGTRLTVL.